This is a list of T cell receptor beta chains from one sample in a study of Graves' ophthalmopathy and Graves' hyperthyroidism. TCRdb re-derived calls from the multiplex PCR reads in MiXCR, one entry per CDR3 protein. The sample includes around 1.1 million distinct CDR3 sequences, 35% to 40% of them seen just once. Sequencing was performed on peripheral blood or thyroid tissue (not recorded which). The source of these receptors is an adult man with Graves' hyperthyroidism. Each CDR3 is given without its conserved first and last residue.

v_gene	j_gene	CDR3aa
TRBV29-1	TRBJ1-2	SGAGGYGYT
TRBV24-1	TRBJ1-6	AGGQQNSPLH
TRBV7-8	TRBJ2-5	ASSQGGTGLGETQY
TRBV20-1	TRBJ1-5	SAEGFLSNQPQH
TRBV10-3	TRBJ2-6	AISEVPGEEGTSGANVLT
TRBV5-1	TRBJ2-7	ASSLGDSRGIYEQY
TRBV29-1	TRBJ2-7	SVVGRPLYEQY
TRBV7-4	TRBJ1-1	ASSSYQGNTEAF
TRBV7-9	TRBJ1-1	ASSLAGGTNTEAF
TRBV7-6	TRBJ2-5	ASSPAPGQAETQY
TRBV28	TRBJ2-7	ASNFGDSSYEQY
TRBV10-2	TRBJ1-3	ASSEPDTIY
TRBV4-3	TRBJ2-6	ASSQGASGANVLT
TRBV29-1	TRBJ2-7	SVGPGTGRGEQY
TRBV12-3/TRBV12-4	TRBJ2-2	ASSPPGIGTGELF
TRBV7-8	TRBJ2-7	ASSLGSELYSYEQY
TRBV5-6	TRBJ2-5	ASSLGDRGTETQY
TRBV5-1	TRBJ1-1	AASSQGNTEAF
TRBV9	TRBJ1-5	AWSVRGWGQGINQPQH
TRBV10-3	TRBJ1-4	ASRPGQRNEKLF
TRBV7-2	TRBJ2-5	ASLRQGWETQY
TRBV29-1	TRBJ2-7	SVESGESYEQY
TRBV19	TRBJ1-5	ASSIRDRGVQPQH
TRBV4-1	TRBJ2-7	ASSHPWEPAGQY
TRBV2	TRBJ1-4	ARQNNEKLF
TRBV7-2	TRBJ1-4	ASSYGQGFNEKLF
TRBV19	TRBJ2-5	ASSTRTSLGELTQY
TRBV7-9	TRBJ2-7	ASSFGASGVTYEQY
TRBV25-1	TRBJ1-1	ASSGQGAWNTEAF
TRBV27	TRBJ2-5	ASSYRSGETQY
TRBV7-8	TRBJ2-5	ASSPGGTGTQETQY
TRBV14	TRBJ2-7	ASSQGVREAYEQY
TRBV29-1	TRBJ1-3	SVPTGMGTIY
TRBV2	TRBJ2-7	ASSSTRGSNEQY
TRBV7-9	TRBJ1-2	ASSAGEHT
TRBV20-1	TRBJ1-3	SAAGQISGNTIY
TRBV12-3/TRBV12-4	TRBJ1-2	ASSLGQGIYGYT
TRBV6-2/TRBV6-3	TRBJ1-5	ASNKGTETGPQH
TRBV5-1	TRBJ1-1	VSSFGDQEGF
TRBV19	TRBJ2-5	ASSTSATQY
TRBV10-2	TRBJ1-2	ASSFGQGEGGYT
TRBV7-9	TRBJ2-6	ASRGQRVYGANVLT
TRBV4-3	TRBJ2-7	ASSQDKQAAYEQY
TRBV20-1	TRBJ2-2	SARTSGNTGELF
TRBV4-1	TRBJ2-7	ASSQEGGQTYEQY
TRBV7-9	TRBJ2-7	ASTQGVFDEQY
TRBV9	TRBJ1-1	ASSSGEREAF
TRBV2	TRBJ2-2	ASSSGRATGELF
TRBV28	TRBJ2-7	ASSLYASGYEQY
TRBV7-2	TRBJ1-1	ASSSVRDEAF
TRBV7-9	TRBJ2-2	ASSQKGARATGELF
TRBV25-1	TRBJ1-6	ASSFGGHNSPLH